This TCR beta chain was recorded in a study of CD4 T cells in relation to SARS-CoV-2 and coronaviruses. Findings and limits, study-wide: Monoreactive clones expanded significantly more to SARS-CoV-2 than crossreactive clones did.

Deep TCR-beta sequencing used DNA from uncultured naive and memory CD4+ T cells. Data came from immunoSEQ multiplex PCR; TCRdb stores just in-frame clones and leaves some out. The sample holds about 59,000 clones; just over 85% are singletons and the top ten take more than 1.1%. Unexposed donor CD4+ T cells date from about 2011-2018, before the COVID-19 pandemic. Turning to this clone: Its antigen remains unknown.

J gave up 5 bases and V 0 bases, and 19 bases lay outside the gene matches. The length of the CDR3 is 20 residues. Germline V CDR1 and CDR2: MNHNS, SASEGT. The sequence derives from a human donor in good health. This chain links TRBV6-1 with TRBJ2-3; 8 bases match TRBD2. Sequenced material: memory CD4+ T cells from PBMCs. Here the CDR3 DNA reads TGTGCCAGCAGTGAAGCGGGGGAAGGTTCGAGACTAGCGTTGGTAGATACGCAGTATTTT. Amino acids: CASSEAGEGSRLALVDTQYF.